Listed below are T cell receptor beta chains from one sample, sequenced in a study of T cells of healthy individuals. MiXCR, applied by TCRdb to the 5' RACE reads, yields one record per CDR3 protein. This sample has tens of thousands of distinct CDR3 sequences, with about 16% found just once. The receptor set was obtained from a human donor in good health. Both conserved end residues are part of each CDR3. Each record gives: J gene, clone size, D gene, V gene, CDR3 length, CDR3 DNA, CDR3 protein. A D gene is named only where the DNA matches it firmly. A clone size is listed for some rows: how often the clone was seen (once, few, many), or a class if it is expanded.

>TRBJ1-5|-|-|TRBV27|15
TGTGCCAGCAGTTTGGAAAGGGCACACAATCAGCCCCAGCATTTT
CASSLERAHNQPQHF
>TRBJ2-5|few|-|TRBV2|13
TGTGCCAGCTCTGCAGACTTCCAAGAGACCCAGTACTTC
CASSADFQETQYF
>TRBJ2-5|-|-|TRBV9|15
TGTGCCAGCAGCGTAGCCCCGCAGCCCCAAGAGACCAAGTACTTC
CASSVAPQPQETKYF
>TRBJ1-2|many|TRBD1|TRBV10-2|15
TGCGCCAGCAGTGAGCTAGGACAGGGGTACTATGGCTACACCTTC
CASSELGQGYYGYTF
>TRBJ1-5|-|-|TRBV4-1|13
TGCGCCAGCAGCCAGAGGGGCAATCAGCCCCAGCATTTT
CASSQRGNQPQHF
>TRBJ1-1|-|-|TRBV2|14
TGTGCCAGCAGTGAAGCCCGGACAGCCCGGGTTGCTTTCTTT
CASSEARTARVAFF
>TRBJ2-1|-|-|TRBV7-2|16
TGTGCCAGCAGCCCATATGGAGTCGCGGACAGCGGGGAGCAGTTCTTC
CASSPYGVADSGEQFF
>TRBJ2-5|-|TRBD2|TRBV19|16
TGTGCCAGTAGTCCCCAGGGGCGGGGGGGCCAGAAGACCCAGTACTTC
CASSPQGRGGQKTQYF
>TRBJ2-3|-|TRBD1|TRBV7-2|15
TGTGCCAGCAGATTGACAGGGAGATCCACAGATACGCAGTATTTT
CASRLTGRSTDTQYF
>TRBJ1-5|many|-|TRBV6-1|14
TGTGCCAGCAGACTACACGGGGGAAATCAGCCCCAGCATTTT
CASRLHGGNQPQHF
>TRBJ2-1|few|-|TRBV20-1|14
TGCAGTGCCGCCGATAGTTATAGCCGCTATGAGCAGTTCTTC
CSAADSYSRYEQFF
>TRBJ1-2|-|TRBD1|TRBV24-1|12
TGTGCCACCAGTGATTCCGGACAGGAGTCCACCTTC
CATSDSGQESTF
>TRBJ2-3|-|-|TRBV6-5|17
TGTGCCAGCAGTTCCTCGGACTACCTTCGGGGCACAGATACGCAGTATTTT
CASSSSDYLRGTDTQYF
>TRBJ1-1|many|-|TRBV7-9|13
TGTGCCAGCAGCTCGAGACAGGACACTGAAGCTTTCTTT
CASSSRQDTEAFF
>TRBJ1-5|once|TRBD1|TRBV6-2/TRBV6-3|16
TGTGCCAGCAGCCTAGGCCCAGGGGGCGCCTATCAGCCCCAGCATTTT
CASSLGPGGAYQPQHF
>TRBJ1-1|few|TRBD1|TRBV5-4|13
TGTGCCAGCAGCGGGGGACAGGGCACTGAAGCTTTCTTT
CASSGGQGTEAFF
>TRBJ1-1|many|TRBD1|TRBV20-1|13
TGCAGTGCTCGGGACAGGGTGAACACTGAAGCTTTCTTT
CSARDRVNTEAFF
>TRBJ1-5|once|TRBD1|TRBV29-1|13
TGCAGCGTCAAGGGACAGGGGGACCAGCCCCAGCATTTT
CSVKGQGDQPQHF
>TRBJ2-1|-|-|TRBV5-6|11
TGTGCCAGCAGCTTTACTGAGGAGCAGTTCTTC
CASSFTEEQFF
>TRBJ1-4|many|-|TRBV11-1|13
TGTGCCAGCAGCCCGGGGATTAATGAAAAACTGTTTTTT
CASSPGINEKLFF
>TRBJ1-1|-|TRBD1|TRBV10-3|16
TGTGCCATCATGGGGGGAGAAACAGGGGTAGTAGCTGAAGCTTTCTTT
CAIMGGETGVVAEAFF
>TRBJ2-7|-|-|TRBV7-8|15
TGTGCCAGCAGCGCTTACAGGCGAGAGGGATGGGAGCAGTACTTC
CASSAYRREGWEQYF
>TRBJ1-2|-|-|TRBV6-1|14
TGTGCCAGCAGTGAAGGAGTAATAGGGTATGGCTACACCTTC
CASSEGVIGYGYTF
>TRBJ1-5|few|-|TRBV27|14
TGTGCCAGCAGCACAGGTTATAGCAATCAGCCCCAGCATTTT
CASSTGYSNQPQHF
>TRBJ1-5|few|TRBD1|TRBV7-9|15
TGTGCCAGCACCAGCTCCGAGGGGGCCAATCAGCCCCAGCATTTT
CASTSSEGANQPQHF
>TRBJ1-2|many|-|TRBV3-1|14
TGTGCCAGCAGCCTCTCCAGAAAGGGCGGTGGCTACACCTTC
CASSLSRKGGGYTF
>TRBJ1-6|many|TRBD1|TRBV2|14
TGTGCCAGCAGTGGGCAGGGGGCCTTTTCACCCCTCCACTTT
CASSGQGAFSPLHF
>TRBJ1-1|many|-|TRBV6-2/TRBV6-3|15
TGTGCCAGCAATCGGCCAGGGCTCATGAACACTGAAGCTTTCTTT
CASNRPGLMNTEAFF
>TRBJ1-1|once|-|TRBV12-3/TRBV12-4|13
TGTGCCAGCAATTCAGGGGTGATCACTGAAGCTTTCTTT
CASNSGVITEAFF
>TRBJ2-5|many|-|TRBV12-3/TRBV12-4|18
TGTGCCAGCAGCCTCTCTCTCCCCAGAGGAGGTAACCAAGAGACCCAGTACTTC
CASSLSLPRGGNQETQYF
>TRBJ2-7|-|-|TRBV2|12
TGTGCCAGCAGGAAGACGGACTACGAGCAGTACTTC
CASRKTDYEQYF
>TRBJ2-5|-|TRBD2|TRBV5-3|17
TGTGCCAGAAGCTGGGGGAAAAGCGGGAGCCTCCAAGAGACCCAGTACTTC
CARSWGKSGSLQETQYF
>TRBJ2-1|many|TRBD2|TRBV4-1|17
TGCGCCAGCAGCCAAGAGGGTAGCGGGGGGGCCTACAATGAGCAGTTCTTC
CASSQEGSGGAYNEQFF
>TRBJ2-1|many|TRBD2|TRBV20-1|15
TGCAGTGCTAATCTAGGACTAGCGGGAGGCGATGAGCAGTTCTTC
CSANLGLAGGDEQFF
>TRBJ2-1|-|TRBD2|TRBV10-3|15
TGTGCCATCAGTGGACGTAGCGGGAGCTCGGGTGAGCAGTTCTTC
CAISGRSGSSGEQFF
>TRBJ1-5|few|-|TRBV6-2/TRBV6-3|17
TGTGCCAGCAGTTACCCCGAGTGGCGCAGCTACAATCAGCCCCAGCATTTT
CASSYPEWRSYNQPQHF
>TRBJ2-3|-|-|TRBV12-3/TRBV12-4|12
TGTGCCAGCAGGACTGGGTCAGATACGCAGTATTTT
CASRTGSDTQYF
>TRBJ2-7|-|TRBD2|TRBV20-1|13
TGCAGTGGGAGAGCTAGCGGGAGAGGCGAGCAGTACTTC
CSGRASGRGEQYF
>TRBJ2-2|-|-|TRBV7-3|14
TGTGCCAGCAGCTTAAATCTGAACACCGGGGAGCTGTTTTTT
CASSLNLNTGELFF
>TRBJ2-7|many|TRBD1|TRBV19|16
TGTGCCAGTAGTATAAGGGCTGACAGGGCAGGAGGAGAGCAGTACTTC
CASSIRADRAGGEQYF
>TRBJ2-7|many|TRBD1|TRBV20-1|14
TGCAGTGCTCGGGACAGGCTTGGGTCCTACGAGCAGTACTTC
CSARDRLGSYEQYF
>TRBJ2-1|many|TRBD2|TRBV5-5|15
TGTGCCAGCAGCTTGCTTAGCGGGAACTACAATGAGCAGTTCTTC
CASSLLSGNYNEQFF
>TRBJ2-2|many|-|TRBV7-2|15
TGTGCCAGCAGCTTTAGGGCACCCGGGACCGGGGAGCTGTTTTTT
CASSFRAPGTGELFF
>TRBJ2-1|-|-|TRBV28|12
TGTGCCAGCAGTACAGAACCTAGGGAGCAGTTCTTC
CASSTEPREQFF
>TRBJ1-3|few|-|TRBV6-5|14
TGTGCCAGCAGTTACCGGGGGCCTGGAAACACCATATATTTT
CASSYRGPGNTIYF
>TRBJ2-6|-|TRBD1|TRBV5-1|18
TGCGCCAGCCGACCCGGGACAGGGGTCACCTCTGGGGCCAACGTCCTGACTTTC
CASRPGTGVTSGANVLTF
>TRBJ1-3|-|-|TRBV28|14
TGTGCCAGCAGTTTTTTACTTGGCGGAAACACCATATATTTT
CASSFLLGGNTIYF
>TRBJ2-2|-|TRBD2|TRBV20-1|16
TGCAGTGCTAGAGATTGGGCTAGCGGGGGGGCCGGGGAGCTGTTTTTT
CSARDWASGGAGELFF
>TRBJ1-3|-|-|TRBV7-2|16
TGTGCCAGCAGCCCCCGGACGTTCTTCTCTGGAAACACCATATATTTT
CASSPRTFFSGNTIYF
>TRBJ2-3|-|-|TRBV5-1|12
TGTGCCAGCGCGAGGGAGGCAGATACGCAGTATTTT
CASAREADTQYF
>TRBJ2-7|many|TRBD2|TRBV29-1|14
TGCAGCGTTGTCACTAGCGGGGCCTCCTACGAGCAGTACTTC
CSVVTSGASYEQYF
>TRBJ2-2|few|-|TRBV7-7|14
TGTGCCAGCAGCTTATACGAGGGGCTCGGGGAGCTGTTTTTT
CASSLYEGLGELFF
>TRBJ2-7|-|-|TRBV5-1|14
TGCGCCAGCAGCTTAACGGGGAGCGCTATAGAGCAGTACTTC
CASSLTGSAIEQYF